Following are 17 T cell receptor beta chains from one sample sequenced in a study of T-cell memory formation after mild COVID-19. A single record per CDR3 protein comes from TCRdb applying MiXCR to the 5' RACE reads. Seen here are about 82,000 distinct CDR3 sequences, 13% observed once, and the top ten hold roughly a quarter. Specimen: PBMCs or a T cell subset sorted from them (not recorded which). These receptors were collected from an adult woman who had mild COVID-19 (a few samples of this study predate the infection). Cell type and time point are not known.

CDR3 nucleotides: TGTGCCAGCAGCCCCTCATCTAGCTCTGGAAACACCATATATTTT. Encoded protein: CASSPSSSSGNTIYF. This rearrangement joins TRBV3-1 to TRBJ1-3; D is uncertain. The V end was cut by 4 bases, the J end by 0 bases, with 10 bases between. Germline V gives CDR1 LGHDT, CDR2 YNNKEL (reference sequence). This CDR3 comprises 15 residues.

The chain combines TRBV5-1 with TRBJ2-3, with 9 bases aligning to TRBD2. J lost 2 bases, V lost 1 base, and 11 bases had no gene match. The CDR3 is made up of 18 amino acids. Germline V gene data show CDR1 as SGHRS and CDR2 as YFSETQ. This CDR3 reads CASSLNPTGGGDTDTQYF. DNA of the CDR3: TGCGCCAGCAGCTTGAACCCCACCGGCGGGGGGGACACAGATACGCAGTATTTT. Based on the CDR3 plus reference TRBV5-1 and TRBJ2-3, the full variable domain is KAGVTQTPRYLIKTRGQQVTLSCSPISGHRSVSWYQQTPGQGLQFLFEYFSETQRNKGNFPGRFSGRQFSNSRSEMNVSTLELGDSALYLCASSLNPTGGGDTDTQYFGPGTRLTVL.

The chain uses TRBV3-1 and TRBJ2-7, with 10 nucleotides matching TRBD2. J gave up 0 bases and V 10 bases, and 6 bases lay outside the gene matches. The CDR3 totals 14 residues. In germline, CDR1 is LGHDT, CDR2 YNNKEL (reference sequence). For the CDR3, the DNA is TGTGCCACATCAGCGGGAGGGAGCTCCTACGAGCAGTACTTC. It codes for CATSAGGSSYEQYF.

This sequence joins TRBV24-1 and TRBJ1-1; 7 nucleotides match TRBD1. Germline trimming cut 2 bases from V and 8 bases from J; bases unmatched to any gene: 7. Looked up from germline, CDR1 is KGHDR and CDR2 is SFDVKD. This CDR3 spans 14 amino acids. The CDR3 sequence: CATSDSDRELEAFF. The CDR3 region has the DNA TGTGCCACCAGTGATTCCGACAGGGAACTAGAAGCTTTCTTT.

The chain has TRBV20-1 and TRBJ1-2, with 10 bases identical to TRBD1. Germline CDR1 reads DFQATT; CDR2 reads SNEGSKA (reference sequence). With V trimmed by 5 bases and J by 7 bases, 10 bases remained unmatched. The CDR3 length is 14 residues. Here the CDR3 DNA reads TGCAGTGCTCCTAGGACAGGGGGAGGGCCTGGCTACACCTTC. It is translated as CSAPRTGGGPGYTF.

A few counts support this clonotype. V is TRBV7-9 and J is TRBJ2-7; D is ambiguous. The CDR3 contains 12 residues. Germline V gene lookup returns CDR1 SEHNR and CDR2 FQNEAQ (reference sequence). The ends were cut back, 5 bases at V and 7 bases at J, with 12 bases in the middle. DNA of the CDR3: TGTGCCAGCAGCCCTCGGGCCGGGGAGCAGTACTTC. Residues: CASSPRAGEQYF. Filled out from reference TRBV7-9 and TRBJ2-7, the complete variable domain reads DTGVSQNPRHKITKRGQNVTFRCDPISEHNRLYWYRQTLGQGPEFLTYFQNEAQLEKSRLLSDRFSAERPKGSFSTLEIQRTEQGDSAMYLCASSPRAGEQYFGPGTRLTVT.

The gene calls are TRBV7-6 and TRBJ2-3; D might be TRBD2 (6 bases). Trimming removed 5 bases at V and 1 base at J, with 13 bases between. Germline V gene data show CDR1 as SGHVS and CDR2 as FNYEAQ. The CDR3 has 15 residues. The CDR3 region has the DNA TGTGCCAGCAGCCCCGGAGGGGCGGGCACAGATACGCAGTATTTT. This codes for CASSPGGAGTDTQYF.

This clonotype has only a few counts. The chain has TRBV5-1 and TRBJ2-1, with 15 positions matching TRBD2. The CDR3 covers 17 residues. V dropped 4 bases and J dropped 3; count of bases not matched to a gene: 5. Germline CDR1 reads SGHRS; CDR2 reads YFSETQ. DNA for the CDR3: TGCGCCAGCAGCCCGGGGACTAGCGGGAGGTTCTACAATGAGCAGTTCTTC. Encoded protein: CASSPGTSGRFYNEQFF.

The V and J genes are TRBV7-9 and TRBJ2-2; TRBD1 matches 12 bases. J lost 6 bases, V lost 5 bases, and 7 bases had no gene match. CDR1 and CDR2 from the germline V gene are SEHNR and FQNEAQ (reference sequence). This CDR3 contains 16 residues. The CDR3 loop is CASSGRGTGGPGELFF. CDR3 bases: TGTGCCAGCAGCGGTCGAGGGACAGGGGGCCCCGGGGAGCTGTTTTTT.

The CDR3 reads CASSLEVVASETQYF. CDR3 in DNA: TGTGCCAGCAGCTTGGAGGTCGTCGCCTCGGAGACCCAGTACTTC. The chain employs TRBV5-6 and TRBJ2-5; D call uncertain. This CDR3 is 15 amino acids long. V dropped 0 bases and J dropped 5 bases, with 14 bases sitting between them. Germline V lookup: CDR1 SGHDT, CDR2 YYEEEE.

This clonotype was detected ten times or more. The CDR3 sequence is CASSSHSGGTLYKVYNEQFF. The CDR3 DNA sequence: TGTGCCAGCAGTTCACATAGCGGGGGTACACTATATAAAGTCTACAATGAGCAGTTCTTC. This sequence joins TRBV12-3 or TRBV12-4 and TRBJ2-1, with TRBD2 matching 9 bases. Trimming removed 4 bases from V and 3 bases from J; junction bases left unmatched: 19. CDR3 length equals 20 residues.

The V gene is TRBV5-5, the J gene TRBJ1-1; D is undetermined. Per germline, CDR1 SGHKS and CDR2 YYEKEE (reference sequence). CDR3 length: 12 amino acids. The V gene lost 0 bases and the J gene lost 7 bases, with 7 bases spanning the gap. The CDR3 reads CASSLGNSEAFF. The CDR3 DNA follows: TGTGCCAGCAGCTTGGGCAATAGTGAAGCTTTCTTT.

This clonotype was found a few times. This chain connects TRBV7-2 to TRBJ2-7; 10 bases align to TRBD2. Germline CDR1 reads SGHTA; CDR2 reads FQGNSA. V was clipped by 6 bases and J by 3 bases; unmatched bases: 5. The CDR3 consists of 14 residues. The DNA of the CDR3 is TGTGCCAGCAGTCTAGGACTAGCGGTCTACGAGCAGTACTTC. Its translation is CASSLGLAVYEQYF.

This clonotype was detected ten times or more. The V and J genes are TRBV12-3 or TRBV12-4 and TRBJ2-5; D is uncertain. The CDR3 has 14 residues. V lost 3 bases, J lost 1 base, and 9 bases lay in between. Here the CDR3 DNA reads TGTGCCAGCAGTTTGGGGTGGGGCCAAGAGACCCAGTACTTC. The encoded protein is CASSLGWGQETQYF.

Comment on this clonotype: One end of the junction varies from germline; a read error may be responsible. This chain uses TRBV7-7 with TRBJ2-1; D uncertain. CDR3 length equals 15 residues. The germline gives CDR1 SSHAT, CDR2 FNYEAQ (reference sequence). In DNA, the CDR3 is TGTGCTAGCAGCTTAGACGGTAGCTCCTACAATGAGCAGTTCTTC. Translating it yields CASSLDGSSYNEQFF.

The CDR3 spells CASSPRQGEYEQYF. CDR3 DNA sequence: TGTGCCAGCAGCCCAAGACAGGGGGAGTACGAGCAGTACTTC. The chain uses TRBV9 and TRBJ2-7; 9 bases map to TRBD1. V gave up 4 bases and J gave up 4 bases; unmatched junction bases: 6. The CDR3 runs to 14 residues. Germline V gene sequence: CDR1 SGDLS, CDR2 YYNGEE.

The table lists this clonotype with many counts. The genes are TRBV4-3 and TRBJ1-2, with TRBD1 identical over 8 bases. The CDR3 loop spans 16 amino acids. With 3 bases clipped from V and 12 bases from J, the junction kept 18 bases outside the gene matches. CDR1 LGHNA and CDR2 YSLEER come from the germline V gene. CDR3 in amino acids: CASSHSSGQGGIEHTF. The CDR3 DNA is TGCGCCAGCAGCCACTCCTCAGGACAGGGCGGAATAGAGCACACCTTC.